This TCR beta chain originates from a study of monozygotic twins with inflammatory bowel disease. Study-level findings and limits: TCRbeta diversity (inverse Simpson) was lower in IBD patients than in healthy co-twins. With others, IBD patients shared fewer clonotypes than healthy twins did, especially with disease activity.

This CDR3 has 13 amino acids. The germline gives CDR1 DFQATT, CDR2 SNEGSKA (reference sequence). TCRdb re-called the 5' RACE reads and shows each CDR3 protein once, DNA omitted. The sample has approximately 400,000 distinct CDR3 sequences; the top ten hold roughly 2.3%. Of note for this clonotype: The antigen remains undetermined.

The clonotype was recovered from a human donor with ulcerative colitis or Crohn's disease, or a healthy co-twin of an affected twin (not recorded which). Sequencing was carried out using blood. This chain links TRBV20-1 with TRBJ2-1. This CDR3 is CSAKSGSYNEQFF.